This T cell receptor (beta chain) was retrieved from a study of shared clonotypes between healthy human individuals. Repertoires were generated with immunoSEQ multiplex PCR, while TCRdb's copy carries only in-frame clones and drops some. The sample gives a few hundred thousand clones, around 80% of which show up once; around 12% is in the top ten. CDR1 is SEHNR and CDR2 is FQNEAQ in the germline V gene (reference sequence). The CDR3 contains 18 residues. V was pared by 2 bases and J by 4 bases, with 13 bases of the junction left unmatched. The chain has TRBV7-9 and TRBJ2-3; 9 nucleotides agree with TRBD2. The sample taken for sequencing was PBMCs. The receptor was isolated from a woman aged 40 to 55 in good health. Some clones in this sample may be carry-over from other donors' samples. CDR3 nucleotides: TGTGCCAGCAGCTTACGACGGATTGCGGGAGGGCCCGCAGATACGCAGTATTTT. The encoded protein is CASSLRRIAGGPADTQYF.